Shown below are 23 T cell receptor beta chains from a single sample sequenced in a study of cytomegalovirus exposure and HLA in healthy donors. The PCR used 60 Vbeta and 13 Jbeta primers. The data were produced by immunoSEQ multiplex PCR, yet TCRdb's version contains in-frame clones alone and is incomplete. The sample consists of 95,000 to 150,000 clones, approximately 78% of them appearing once. Sequences were obtained from PBMCs. These receptor sequences come from a man aged 40-50 years in good health and CMV-seronegative.

The chain combines TRBV9 with TRBJ1-4; a weak D match, TRBD1 (5 bases). There are 13 residues in the CDR3. Germline CDR1 SGDLS, CDR2 YYNGEE. Trimming removed 5 bases at V and 8 bases at J, with 13 bases between. The CDR3 here is CASSAGFREKLFF. Here the CDR3 DNA reads TGTGCCAGCAGTGCAGGGTTTCGCGAAAAACTGTTTTTT.

The CDR3 DNA reads TGCGCCAGCAGCTTAGGGGGAAGTCAGCCCCAGCATTTT. Translated: CASSLGGSQPQHF. V is TRBV5-1 and J is TRBJ1-5; D may be TRBD1 (6 bases). V was trimmed by 2 bases and J by 6 bases, leaving 9 bases between them. CDR1 and CDR2 (germline): SGHRS, YFSETQ. The CDR3 sequence is 13 residues long.

The CDR3 region is CASSLRQSGANVLTF. CDR3 bases: TGTGCCAGCAGTCTAAGACAGTCTGGGGCCAACGTCCTGACTTTC. The gene calls are TRBV6-6 and TRBJ2-6; TRBD1 is a possible D gene (5 bases). The CDR3 runs 15 residues. Germline V lookup: CDR1 MNHNY, CDR2 SVGAGI (reference sequence). V lost 5 bases to trimming and J lost 1 base, with 9 bases between them.

This chain joins TRBV7-9 and TRBJ2-2; 7 bases map to TRBD2. The CDR3 has 16 amino acids. The J segment lost 4 bases and the V segment lost 5 bases, leaving 10 bases of the junction unmatched. CDR1 SEHNR and CDR2 FQNEAQ come from the germline V gene (reference sequence). The CDR3 here is CASSTAGLYRTGELFF. CDR3 DNA: TGTGCCAGCAGCACCGCGGGACTATACCGCACCGGGGAGCTGTTTTTT.

The V gene is TRBV27, the J gene TRBJ2-1, with 16 bases lining up with TRBD2. Trimming cost V 8 bases and J 0 bases; bases outside gene matches: 7. Per germline, CDR1 MNHEY and CDR2 SMNVEV (reference sequence). This CDR3 has 18 amino acids. The CDR3 DNA is TGTGCCAGCGGGGGACTAGCGGGGGGGACAAGCTCCTACAATGAGCAGTTCTTC. Residues: CASGGLAGGTSSYNEQFF.

The V gene is TRBV6-1, the J gene TRBJ2-2, with D possibly TRBD1 on 6 matching bases. CDR1 is MNHNS, CDR2 SASEGT, per germline. The CDR3 totals 15 residues. V lost 2 bases and J lost 8, with 15 bases in between. The CDR3 DNA is TGTGCCAGCAGTGAAATCAGGGGAACGTTGGGGGAGCTGTTTTTT. Its protein is CASSEIRGTLGELFF.

This clone was detected ten times or more. CDR3 sequence: CASSVGWSGGQSYEQYF. Written as DNA, the CDR3 is TGTGCCAGCAGCGTCGGTTGGAGCGGGGGGCAATCCTACGAGCAGTACTTC. This chain joins TRBV5-4 and TRBJ2-7; 9 bases match TRBD2. The germline gives CDR1 SGHNT, CDR2 YYREEE (reference sequence). This CDR3 has 17 residues. J lost 1 base, V lost 4 bases, and 12 bases had no gene match.

V gene TRBV5-1 combines with J gene TRBJ2-2; a weak D match, TRBD1 (6 bases). Germline loops: CDR1 SGHRS, CDR2 YFSETQ. CDR3 length: 15 amino acids. The ends were cut back, 3 bases at V and 2 bases at J, with 11 bases in the middle. CDR3 sequence reads: CASSSGQTNTGELFF. The CDR3 DNA reads as TGCGCCAGCAGCTCAGGACAGACTAACACCGGGGAGCTGTTTTTT.

The rearrangement uses TRBV5-1 and TRBJ2-7, with TRBD1 identical over 9 bases. Germline loops: CDR1 SGHRS, CDR2 YFSETQ. CDR3 length: 16 residues. With V trimmed by 2 bases and J by 1 base, 7 bases remained unmatched. The CDR3 DNA reads TGCGCCAGCAGCTTCGGGGCCGGGACAGGGTCCTACGAGCAGTACTTC. This sequence encodes CASSFGAGTGSYEQYF.

J is TRBJ1-2 and V is TRBV5-1; no clear D gene. This CDR3 region has 15 residues. Trimming left V 0 bases short and J 4 bases short, with 13 bases between. Per the germline V gene, CDR1 is SGHRS and CDR2 is YFSETQ. The CDR3 loop is CASSLEGPGVYGYTF. In DNA, the CDR3 is TGCGCCAGCAGCTTGGAAGGACCCGGGGTCTATGGCTACACCTTC. Variable domain in full (rest from reference TRBV5-1 and TRBJ1-2): KAGVTQTPRYLIKTRGQQVTLSCSPISGHRSVSWYQQTPGQGLQFLFEYFSETQRNKGNFPGRFSGRQFSNSRSEMNVSTLELGDSALYLCASSLEGPGVYGYTFGSGTRLTVV.

The chain has TRBV7-9 and TRBJ1-4, with D possibly TRBD1 on 6 matching bases. The germline V gene has CDR1 SEHNR and CDR2 FQNEAQ (reference sequence). Trimming took 7 bases from V and 6 from J, leaving 18 bases between them. This CDR3 region has 15 residues. CDR3 nucleotides: TGTGCCAGCACCCCAGGAGGTGGGGGCGATGAAAAACTGTTTTTT. This encodes CASTPGGGGDEKLFF.

The rearrangement links TRBV4-3 to TRBJ2-7; no firm D call. CDR3 length: 14 amino acids. Germline V gene lookup returns CDR1 LGHNA and CDR2 YSLEER. Deletions cut 0 bases from V and 0 bases from J, with 6 bases between. As DNA, the CDR3 is TGCGCCAGCAGCCAAGATTCTGTCTCCTACGAGCAGTACTTC. It codes for CASSQDSVSYEQYF.

V is TRBV10-3 and J is TRBJ1-2; no reliable D call. The V end was cut by 10 bases, the J end by 5 bases, with 17 bases between. The V gene's germline CDR1 is ENHRY and CDR2 SYGVKD. The CDR3 runs 13 residues. CDR3 sequence (DNA): TGTGCCACCGAAAATGTCGGAGCATATGGCTACACCTTC. It yields the protein CATENVGAYGYTF.

The chain links TRBV7-2 to TRBJ1-3; maybe TRBD1 (5 bases). Germline CDR1 is SGHTA and CDR2 is FQGNSA. V was pared by 4 bases and J by 3 bases, with 19 bases between. The CDR3 length is 17 residues. Written as DNA, the CDR3 is TGTGCCAGCAGCTCGTGGGGCCTCAGCAAGGGTGGAAACACCATATATTTT. Amino acid sequence: CASSSWGLSKGGNTIYF.

J is TRBJ2-3 and V is TRBV28; 7 bases agree with TRBD2. CDR3 length: 15 amino acids. Trimming cost V 8 bases and J 6 bases; bases outside gene matches: 14. Germline V gene sequence: CDR1 MDHEN, CDR2 SYDVKM. The CDR3 sequence is CASGTIAGAADTQYF. The DNA of the CDR3 is TGTGCCAGCGGAACAATAGCGGGCGCAGCCGATACGCAGTATTTT.

V gene TRBV4-3 combines with J gene TRBJ1-1; TRBD1 is a possible D gene (6 bases). V was clipped by 5 bases and J by 3 bases, with 13 bases between them. The CDR3 runs 14 residues. Germline V lookup: CDR1 LGHNA, CDR2 YSLEER. CDR3 nucleotides: TGCGCCAGCAGCGAAGGACAGCCGGACACTGAAGCTTTCTTT. Residues: CASSEGQPDTEAFF.

The V call is TRBV15, the J call TRBJ2-5; 14 positions match TRBD2. CDR1 and CDR2 from the germline V gene are LNHNV and YYDKDF (reference sequence). The CDR3 loop spans 13 amino acids. Trimming at V came to 0 bases and at J to 13 bases, leaving 1 base not matched to a gene. The CDR3 reads CATSRETSGGVYF. As DNA, the CDR3 is TGTGCCACCAGCAGAGAGACTAGCGGGGGGGTGTACTTC.

This rearrangement joins TRBV15 to TRBJ1-5; no definite D call. The CDR3 has 14 amino acids. CDR1 and CDR2 (germline): LNHNV, YYDKDF (reference sequence). V dropped 1 base and J dropped 0 bases, with 4 bases sitting between them. CDR3 sequence reads: CATSRGGSNQPQHF. The DNA for the CDR3 is TGTGCCACCAGCAGAGGAGGTAGCAATCAGCCCCAGCATTTT.

The V call is TRBV19, the J call TRBJ1-5; weak D call: TRBD1 (5 bases). Germline lookup yields CDR1 LNHDA and CDR2 SQIVND (reference sequence). The CDR3 has 15 residues. Trimming took 1 base from V and 4 from J, leaving 11 bases between them. In nucleotides, the CDR3 is TGTGCCAGTAGTATAGTGGCGGGGGGAAATCAGCCCCAGCATTTT. Protein product: CASSIVAGGNQPQHF.

This sequence joins TRBV7-9 and TRBJ1-5; 9 bases agree with TRBD1. Germline V gives CDR1 SEHNR, CDR2 FQNEAQ (reference sequence). CDR3 length: 15 residues. V was pared by 1 base and J by 3 bases, with 1 base of the junction left unmatched. The CDR3 DNA reads TGTGCCAGCAGCTTAGGGACAGGGGTCAATCAGCCCCAGCATTTT. Encoded protein: CASSLGTGVNQPQHF.

V and J are TRBV27 and TRBJ1-2; D is unclear. Looked up from germline, CDR1 is MNHEY and CDR2 is SMNVEV (reference sequence). The length of the CDR3 is 14 residues. The V and J ends lost 2 bases and 0 bases respectively, with 7 bases between them. In DNA, the CDR3 is TGTGCCAGCAGTTTAGGGGAGACTAACTATGGCTACACCTTC. Protein: CASSLGETNYGYTF.

The rearrangement joins TRBV28 to TRBJ1-2; D gene ambiguous. The ends were cut back, 8 bases at V and 0 bases at J, with 10 bases in the middle. CDR3 length: 13 amino acids. Per germline, CDR1 MDHEN and CDR2 SYDVKM. The CDR3 here is CASREDPNYGYTF. The CDR3 bases are TGTGCCAGCCGGGAGGACCCTAACTATGGCTACACCTTC.

This chain joins TRBV14 and TRBJ1-1, with D tentatively TRBD1 (6 bases). Trimming took 3 bases from V and 4 from J, leaving 12 bases between them. The CDR3 loop spans 14 amino acids. Germline CDR1 and CDR2: SGHDN and FVKESK. In nucleotides, the CDR3 is TGTGCCAGCAGCCAGGTGGGGGCGCGCACTGAAGCTTTCTTT. It translates to CASSQVGARTEAFF.